These 15 T cell receptor beta chains were all obtained from the same sample, sequenced in a study of blood T cell repertoires in COVID-19. Assay used: immunoSEQ multiplex PCR; TCRdb lists only in-frame clones, some missing. This table holds about 500,000 clones, roughly 91% found once. Sequenced input: peripheral blood. Receptors were obtained from a woman in her forties or fifties with COVID-19, enrolled during active disease.

V and J are TRBV28 and TRBJ1-2; TRBD1 is a possible D gene (6 bases). V lost 1 base and J 7 bases, leaving 13 bases between the germline ends. Per the germline V gene, CDR1 is MDHEN and CDR2 is SYDVKM. The CDR3 runs to 14 residues. As DNA, the CDR3 is TGTGCCAGCAGTTTATCGGGACAAAGGACTGGCTACACCTTC. It encodes CASSLSGQRTGYTF.

The CDR3 coding sequence is TGTGCCAGCAGCCCCCGGACAGCGAACACCGGGGAGCTGTTTTTT. Translating gives CASSPRTANTGELFF. The chain has TRBV9 and TRBJ2-2; D may be TRBD1 (6 bases). V lost 4 bases and J lost 0, with 10 bases in between. The germline CDR1 and CDR2 sequences are SGDLS and YYNGEE. The length of the CDR3 is 15 residues.

CDR3 in DNA: TGTGCCACTCAGGTGAGGGACACCGGGGAGCTGTTTTTT. It codes for CATQVRDTGELFF. V and J are TRBV24-1 and TRBJ2-2; D is perhaps TRBD2 (5 bases). Germline V gene lookup returns CDR1 KGHDR and CDR2 SFDVKD. Trimming stripped 10 bases from V and 3 bases from J, with 11 bases between. The length of the CDR3 is 13 residues.

A note on this clone: The junction departs from germline at one end; a sequencing error may be responsible. The rearrangement links TRBV6-5 to TRBJ1-2, with D uncertain. CDR3 length equals 14 residues. Germline CDR1 reads MNHEY; CDR2 reads SVGAGI. Written as DNA, the CDR3 is TGTGCCAGCAGTGACTCGGGCCTCATCTATGGCTACACCTTC. Its protein product is CASSDSGLIYGYTF.

The CDR3, as DNA: TGCAGTGCTAGTGCCGACAGCTCATGGAACACTGAAGCTTTCTTT. Its translation is CSASADSSWNTEAFF. J is TRBJ1-1 and V is TRBV20-1; tentative D call: TRBD1 (5 bases). The germline gives CDR1 DFQATT, CDR2 SNEGSKA (reference sequence). V was clipped by 3 bases and J by 1 base, with 15 bases between them. The CDR3 extends over 15 amino acids.

V is TRBV24-1 and J is TRBJ1-2; maybe TRBD1 (5 bases). V lost 9 bases to trimming and J lost 3 bases, with 19 bases between them. This CDR3 has 15 amino acids. Germline values: CDR1 KGHDR, CDR2 SFDVKD. In DNA, the CDR3 is TGTGCCACCCCCGAGAGCAGGGCTCAGGACTATGGCTACACCTTC. Amino acid sequence: CATPESRAQDYGYTF.

V and J are TRBV6-1 and TRBJ2-1, with D possibly matching TRBD1 (5 bases). The CDR3 consists of 16 residues. Germline CDR1 reads MNHNS; CDR2 reads SASEGT. V was clipped by 3 bases and J by 4 bases, with 16 bases between them. The CDR3 bases are TGTGCCAGCAGTGATTCAAGGGGTTCGGGTTACAATGAGCAGTTCTTC. This translates into CASSDSRGSGYNEQFF.

The chain carries TRBV5-1 and TRBJ1-2; D is uncertain. V gave up 2 bases and J gave up 1 base, with 15 bases separating them. CDR1 and CDR2 (germline): SGHRS, YFSETQ. The CDR3 loop spans 16 amino acids. The CDR3 DNA reads as TGCGCCAGCAGCTTCTCCCGAGAGTCTGTTAACTATGGCTACACCTTC. Translation gives CASSFSRESVNYGYTF. The variable domain in full, completed from reference TRBV5-1 and TRBJ1-2, reads KAGVTQTPRYLIKTRGQQVTLSCSPISGHRSVSWYQQTPGQGLQFLFEYFSETQRNKGNFPGRFSGRQFSNSRSEMNVSTLELGDSALYLCASSFSRESVNYGYTFGSGTRLTVV.

CDR3 in amino acids: CASSLEGGVNGYTF. The CDR3, as DNA: TGTGCCAGCAGCCTCGAAGGGGGCGTCAATGGCTACACCTTC. This chain joins TRBV5-4 and TRBJ1-2; TRBD1 matches 7 bases. V was pared by 4 bases and J by 6 bases, with 9 bases of the junction left unmatched. The germline V gene encodes CDR1 SGHNT and CDR2 YYREEE (reference sequence). The CDR3 spans 14 residues.

This chain connects TRBV27 to TRBJ2-7; TRBD2 might be the D (5 bases). Germline loops: CDR1 MNHEY, CDR2 SMNVEV (reference sequence). This CDR3 region has 14 residues. The V end was cut by 4 bases, the J end by 7 bases, with 17 bases between. The CDR3 reads CASSSTGLMAEQYF. DNA of the CDR3: TGTGCCAGCAGTTCCACCGGACTCATGGCAGAGCAGTACTTC.

This clone was observed a single time. V usage is TRBV5-8 and J usage is TRBJ2-3; 7 bases are shared with TRBD1. This CDR3 spans 14 amino acids. Trimming took 1 base from V and 4 from J; bases not matched to a gene: 3. In germline, CDR1 is SGHTS, CDR2 YDEGEE. The CDR3, as DNA: TGTGCCAGCAGCTTGTACAGGGGAGCAGATACGCAGTATTTT. Translation: CASSLYRGADTQYF.

The chain links TRBV6-1 to TRBJ2-2; tentative D call: TRBD1 (5 bases). Germline V gene data show CDR1 as MNHNS and CDR2 as SASEGT. The V end lost 5 bases, the J end lost 6 bases, and 13 bases lay between the germline ends. The CDR3 contains 14 residues. The CDR3 loop is CASSYSGLAGELFF. In nucleotides, the CDR3 is TGTGCCAGCAGTTATTCAGGGTTAGCCGGGGAGCTGTTTTTT.

J is TRBJ1-4 and V is TRBV5-5, with D possibly being TRBD1 (5 bases). This CDR3 is 15 amino acids long. Germline V lookup: CDR1 SGHKS, CDR2 YYEKEE (reference sequence). V shed 4 bases and J shed 0 bases, with 10 bases lying between them. The CDR3, as DNA: TGTGCCAGCAGCCGGGACTCAACAACTAATGAAAAACTGTTTTTT. The encoded protein is CASSRDSTTNEKLFF.

This chain connects TRBV24-1 to TRBJ2-7, with D perhaps TRBD1 (7 bases). Germline V lookup: CDR1 KGHDR, CDR2 SFDVKD. There are 15 residues in the CDR3. The V end was cut by 2 bases, the J end by 0 bases, with 10 bases between. The CDR3, as DNA: TGTGCCACCAGTGATTCGGGGGACAGCTCCTACGAGCAGTACTTC. As protein: CATSDSGDSSYEQYF.

The genes are TRBV30 and TRBJ2-7, with D perhaps TRBD1 (5 bases). Germline V gene data show CDR1 as GTSNPN and CDR2 as SVGIG (reference sequence). V lost 4 bases and J 2 bases, leaving 9 bases between the germline ends. The CDR3 totals 12 residues. Here the CDR3 DNA reads TGTGCCTGGAATTTGGGGCCCTACGAGCAGTACTTC. The encoded protein is CAWNLGPYEQYF.